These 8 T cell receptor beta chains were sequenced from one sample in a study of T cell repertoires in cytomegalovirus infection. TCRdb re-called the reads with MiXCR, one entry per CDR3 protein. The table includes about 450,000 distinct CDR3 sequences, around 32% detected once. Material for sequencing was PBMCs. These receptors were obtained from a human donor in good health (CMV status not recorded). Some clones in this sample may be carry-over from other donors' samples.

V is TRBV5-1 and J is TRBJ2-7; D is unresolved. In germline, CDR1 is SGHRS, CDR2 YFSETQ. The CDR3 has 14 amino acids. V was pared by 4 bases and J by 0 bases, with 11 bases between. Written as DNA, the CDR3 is TGCGCCAGCAGCCCAGTACAAGTCTCCTACGAGCAGTACTTC. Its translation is CASSPVQVSYEQYF.

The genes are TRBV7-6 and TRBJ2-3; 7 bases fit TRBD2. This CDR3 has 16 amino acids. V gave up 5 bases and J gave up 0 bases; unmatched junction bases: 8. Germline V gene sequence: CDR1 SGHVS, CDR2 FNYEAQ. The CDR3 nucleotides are TGTGCCAGCAGCAAACCTTCTAGCGGCAGCACAGATACGCAGTATTTT. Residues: CASSKPSSGSTDTQYF.

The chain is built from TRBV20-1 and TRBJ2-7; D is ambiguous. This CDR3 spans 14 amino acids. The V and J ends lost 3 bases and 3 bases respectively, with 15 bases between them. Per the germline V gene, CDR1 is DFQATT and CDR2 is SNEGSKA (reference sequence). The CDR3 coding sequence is TGCAGTGCTAGCGGTGGCGGCGTTAGCTACGAGCAGTACTTC. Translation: CSASGGGVSYEQYF.

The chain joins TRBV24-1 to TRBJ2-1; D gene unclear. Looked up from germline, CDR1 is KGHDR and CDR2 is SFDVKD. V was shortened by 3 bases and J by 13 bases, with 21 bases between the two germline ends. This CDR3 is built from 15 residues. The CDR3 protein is CATSDSRTALLRQFF. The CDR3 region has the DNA TGTGCCACCAGTGATAGCCGGACCGCTTTATTAAGACAGTTCTTC.

CDR3: CSARVSGGKDTQYF. In nucleotides, the CDR3 is TGCAGTGCTAGGGTTAGCGGGGGAAAAGATACGCAGTATTTT. The chain couples TRBV20-1 to TRBJ2-3; 9 nucleotides align to TRBD2. Germline CDR1 and CDR2: DFQATT and SNEGSKA (reference sequence). The J segment lost 5 bases and the V segment lost 3 bases, leaving 6 bases of the junction unmatched. The CDR3 extends over 14 amino acids.

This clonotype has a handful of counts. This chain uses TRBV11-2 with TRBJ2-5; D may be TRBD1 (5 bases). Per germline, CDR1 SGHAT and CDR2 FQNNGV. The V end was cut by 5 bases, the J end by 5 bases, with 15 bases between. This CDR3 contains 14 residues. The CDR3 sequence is CASSKSAGPETQYF. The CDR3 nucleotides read TGTGCCAGCAGCAAGAGTGCAGGGCCGGAGACCCAGTACTTC.

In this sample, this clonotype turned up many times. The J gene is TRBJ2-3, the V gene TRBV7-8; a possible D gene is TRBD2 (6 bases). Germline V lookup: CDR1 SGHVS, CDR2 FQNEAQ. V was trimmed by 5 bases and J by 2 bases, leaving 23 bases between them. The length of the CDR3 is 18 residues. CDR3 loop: CASSPPVRGTSFTDTQYF. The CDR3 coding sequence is TGTGCCAGCAGCCCCCCAGTTCGGGGGACCTCTTTCACAGATACGCAGTATTTT.

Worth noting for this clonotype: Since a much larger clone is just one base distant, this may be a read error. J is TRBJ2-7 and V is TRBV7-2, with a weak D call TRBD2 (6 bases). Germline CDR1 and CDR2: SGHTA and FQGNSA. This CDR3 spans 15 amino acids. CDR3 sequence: CSSSLQHDGGYEQYF. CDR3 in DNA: TGTTCCAGCAGCCTACAACACGACGGGGGCTACGAGCAGTACTTC.